A selection of T cell receptor beta chains follows, all from one sample in a study of early T cells in non-severe SARS-CoV-2 infection. In TCRdb, the 5' RACE reads were re-called with MiXCR into one record per CDR3 protein. The table shows around 110,000 distinct CDR3 sequences, with around 10% occurring only once. Source material: whole blood. The receptors stem from an adult who was a healthcare worker with PCR-confirmed SARS-CoV-2 infection or an uninfected control (not recorded which). Both conserved end residues are part of each CDR3. Fields, in order: V gene, D gene, J gene, CDR3 protein. A D gene is named only where the DNA matches it firmly.

TRBV9	.	TRBJ2-5	CASSVNTRRETQYF
TRBV20-1	.	TRBJ2-7	CSARGPHRSYEQYF
TRBV28	.	TRBJ2-1	CASSIMGIGNEQFF
TRBV12-3/TRBV12-4	.	TRBJ1-4	CASSLNGRDEKLFF
TRBV12-3/TRBV12-4	.	TRBJ1-1	CASILGTVNTEAFF
TRBV7-9	.	TRBJ1-1	CASSSRGGMNTEAFF
TRBV5-6	.	TRBJ1-5	CASSWGQGKGQPQHF
TRBV6-5	.	TRBJ2-5	CASSYSRRWFGTETQYF
TRBV6-6	TRBD2	TRBJ2-1	CASSGLGFNEQFF
TRBV7-2	.	TRBJ2-7	CASSFGPGEQYF
TRBV3-1	.	TRBJ1-5	CASSLLEPPVRADNQPQHF
TRBV7-2	TRBD2	TRBJ2-1	CASSYTSGRMNEQFF
TRBV3-2	.	TRBJ2-5	CASSQGSQETQYF
TRBV28	TRBD1	TRBJ1-5	CASRETGGDNQPQHF
TRBV12-3/TRBV12-4	.	TRBJ2-4	CASGRDLAKNIQYF
TRBV12-3/TRBV12-4	TRBD2	TRBJ2-7	CASRRGGDEQYF
TRBV12-3/TRBV12-4	.	TRBJ2-1	CASSSFKNEQFF
TRBV5-1	TRBD1	TRBJ2-5	CASSSRGQTEETQYF
TRBV15	.	TRBJ2-3	CATSRALRADTQYF
TRBV13	TRBD2	TRBJ2-7	CASSLMWREGRGEQYF
TRBV28	TRBD2	TRBJ2-1	CASSSSTSGRGEQFF
TRBV6-2/TRBV6-3	.	TRBJ2-1	CASSLLGGEQFF
TRBV5-5	.	TRBJ2-4	CASSILLAKNIQYF
TRBV20-1	TRBD2	TRBJ2-3	CSARLQDRLAKSTDTQYF
TRBV2	TRBD1	TRBJ1-1	CASRIRGTDTEAFF
TRBV12-3/TRBV12-4	TRBD1	TRBJ2-5	CASTTGDTLQETQYF
TRBV25-1	.	TRBJ1-1	CASSEYTDTEAFF
TRBV6-2/TRBV6-3	.	TRBJ2-7	CASGQNRYEQYF
TRBV7-2	.	TRBJ1-2	CASSLNVGGYYGYTF
TRBV18	TRBD2	TRBJ2-1	CASSPRGLAELNEQFF
TRBV20-1	.	TRBJ2-7	CSAPLLEYEQYF
TRBV6-6	.	TRBJ2-6	CASNPSRGHSGANVLTF
TRBV6-5	.	TRBJ2-7	CASSYSSQGGPYEQYF
TRBV3-1	TRBD1	TRBJ1-1	CASSPGTGDTEAFF
TRBV20-1	.	TRBJ2-7	CSARAGGDWQQYF
TRBV7-2	.	TRBJ2-7	CASSLAPGSHSYEQYF
TRBV28	.	TRBJ1-2	CASSSRDGYTF
TRBV7-9	.	TRBJ2-1	CASSFGDEQFF
TRBV7-6	.	TRBJ2-1	CASSSPLRAVSSYNEQFF
TRBV29-1	TRBD1	TRBJ2-3	CSVETGQGADTQYF
TRBV20-1	.	TRBJ2-7	CSASGSSYHEQYF
TRBV3-1	TRBD2	TRBJ2-7	CASSSRLASNEQYF
TRBV6-2/TRBV6-3	.	TRBJ2-7	CASSTGPGAPYEQYF
TRBV6-5	.	TRBJ1-1	CASRGLEEAFF
TRBV20-1	.	TRBJ2-6	CSATTREFTGANVLTF
TRBV6-2/TRBV6-3	TRBD1	TRBJ2-1	CASNNPGQVSEQFF
TRBV5-1	.	TRBJ2-1	CASSLNPGAGDEQFF
TRBV6-4	TRBD2	TRBJ2-3	CASASSGERDTQYF
TRBV28	TRBD1	TRBJ1-1	CASSLITGGTEAFF
TRBV7-8	TRBD1	TRBJ1-1	CASSPLGTGGALRAEAFF
TRBV7-9	.	TRBJ2-5	CASSPERTAQETQYF
TRBV19	TRBD2	TRBJ2-7	CASRKTGTSSHEQYF
TRBV7-9	.	TRBJ2-1	CASSLYSSYNEQFF
TRBV5-4	.	TRBJ1-1	CASSLPDSKAEAFF